A selection of T cell receptor beta chains follows, all from one sample in a study of post-analysis software for immune sequencing data. MiXCR, applied by TCRdb to the PCR reads, yields one record per CDR3 protein. The sample shows roughly 400,000 distinct CDR3 sequences, 35% to 45% of them seen only once. Sequences were obtained from blood. Receptors originate from a girl under 10 years old with multiple sclerosis. CDR3s include the opening cysteine and the closing phenylalanine or tryptophan. The order of the fields is clone size, D gene, V gene, J gene, CDR3 DNA, CDR3 protein. The D gene is left open where the match is weak. Not all rows give a size; the values are once, few, many and, for expanded clones, a class.

.	TRBD1	TRBV6-2/TRBV6-3	TRBJ2-7	TGTGCCAGCAGTAGAGAGGGACAGGGGCCCTACGAGCAGTACTTC	CASSREGQGPYEQYF
.	TRBD2	TRBV7-2	TRBJ2-7	TGTGCCAGCAGACAAAATCGGGAGGCCTACGAGCAGTACTTC	CASRQNREAYEQYF
.	.	TRBV29-1	TRBJ2-1	TGCAGCGTTCCATGGGGGAGAGCCTACAATGAGCAGTTCTTC	CSVPWGRAYNEQFF
.	.	TRBV7-2	TRBJ2-3	TGTGCCAGCAGCTTAGTTGGGGTTGGAACAGATACGCAGTATTTT	CASSLVGVGTDTQYF
few	.	TRBV7-2	TRBJ2-7	TGTGCCAGCAGCTTAGAACGAAAGGGCGAGCAGTACTTC	CASSLERKGEQYF
few	TRBD1	TRBV5-1	TRBJ1-4	TGCGCCAGCAGCCAGGGATTCAGGGGGCGGGCGGAAAAACTGTTTTTT	CASSQGFRGRAEKLFF
few	TRBD1	TRBV4-1	TRBJ2-5	TGCGCCAGCAGTCTCCGACAGGGCTTCAGACAAGAGACCCAGTACTTC	CASSLRQGFRQETQYF
few	.	TRBV6-5	TRBJ2-1	TGTGCCAGCAGTTACTCCGGGACTCTCCGGGGGAATGAGCAGTTCTTC	CASSYSGTLRGNEQFF
few	.	TRBV7-7	TRBJ2-1	TGTGCTAGCAGCTTATCTCTAGCGACCGTTAATGAGCAGTTCTTC	CASSLSLATVNEQFF
.	.	TRBV11-1	TRBJ2-1	TGTGCCAGCAGCTTAGCGATATCGGGCGGAGAAATTAGCTCCTACAATGAGCAGTTCTTC	CASSLAISGGEISSYNEQFF
few	.	TRBV4-1	TRBJ1-4	TGCGCCAGCAGCCAAGAGGGGACCGCCAGTGCTAATGAAAAACTGTTTTTT	CASSQEGTASANEKLFF
.	TRBD1	TRBV19	TRBJ1-5	TGTGCCAGTAGTACACAGGGGGCCCAAGGTCCCCAGCATTTT	CASSTQGAQGPQHF
.	.	TRBV18	TRBJ1-2	TGTGCCAGCTCACCCGGAGGGGCGGGCGGCTACACCTTC	CASSPGGAGGYTF
.	TRBD1	TRBV29-1	TRBJ2-3	TGCAGTGTGGGGACAGGGGGTGATACGCAGTATTTT	CSVGTGGDTQYF
.	.	TRBV4-3	TRBJ2-1	TGCGCCAACAGCCCCCGTAGTCGGGCTCTTTCCTACAATGAGCAGTTCTTC	CANSPRSRALSYNEQFF
.	TRBD2	TRBV11-2	TRBJ2-3	TGTGCCAGCGGCCCGGGGGGTACAGATACGCAGTATTTT	CASGPGGTDTQYF
.	.	TRBV7-2	TRBJ1-5	TGTGCCAGCAGCCTTTGGGCAGGGGTCAATCAGCCCCAGCATTTT	CASSLWAGVNQPQHF
.	.	TRBV20-1	TRBJ2-7	TGCAGTGCGGGGGAATTTCTGGGCCCCTACGAGCAGTACTTC	CSAGEFLGPYEQYF
.	.	TRBV7-2	TRBJ2-7	TGTGCCAGCAGCTTGAAAATCCCCTGGGACGGTCCCTACGAGCAGTACTTC	CASSLKIPWDGPYEQYF
few	.	TRBV20-1	TRBJ2-7	TGCAGTGCCACTAATCGACAGGGAGGGGGATACGAGCAGTACTTC	CSATNRQGGGYEQYF
few	TRBD1	TRBV4-1	TRBJ2-7	TGCGCCAGCAGCCAAAGGGACAGGGACTACGAGCAGTACTTC	CASSQRDRDYEQYF
.	.	TRBV29-1	TRBJ1-2	TGCAGCGCCGAAAAAGGGTCCTATGGCTACACCTTC	CSAEKGSYGYTF
.	.	TRBV21-1	TRBJ1-2	TGTGCCACCCGGGACAGGGATCATGGCTACACCTTC	CATRDRDHGYTF
.	TRBD2	TRBV6-6	TRBJ2-1	TGTGCCAGTGAGCGGGGGCGGGAGCTTGACAATGAGCAGTTCTTC	CASERGRELDNEQFF
few	.	TRBV15	TRBJ1-2	TGTGCCACCAGCAGAGATCAATCTGGCTACACCTTC	CATSRDQSGYTF
.	.	TRBV15	TRBJ1-1	TGTGCCACCAGCCCAAAACAGGGTAGGATAACTGAAGCTTTCTTT	CATSPKQGRITEAFF
.	.	TRBV5-1	TRBJ1-2	TGCGCCAGCAGAGTCCGGGACAACTATGGCTACACCTTC	CASRVRDNYGYTF
few	.	TRBV12-3/TRBV12-4	TRBJ2-1	TGTGCCAGCACCTCTTGGGGTGAGCAGTTCTTC	CASTSWGEQFF
.	.	TRBV28	TRBJ1-2	TGTGCCAGCAGTGTATGGGCCACACCTTATGGCTACACCTTC	CASSVWATPYGYTF
.	.	TRBV7-9	TRBJ2-1	TGTGCCAGCAACAAACCAGAGCAGGGTATGCAGTTCTTC	CASNKPEQGMQFF
.	.	TRBV7-2	TRBJ2-1	TGTGCCAGCAGCTTAGAGGTCGGGAGACTAGTTTCTCTGTTCTTC	CASSLEVGRLVSLFF
few	.	TRBV7-3	TRBJ2-1	TGTGCCAGCAGCTTGGGTCCGGGCTCCTACAATGAGCAGTTCTTC	CASSLGPGSYNEQFF
.	.	TRBV28	TRBJ2-7	TGTGCCAGCAGAGCCCCGTCCGCTAACGAGCAGTACTTC	CASRAPSANEQYF
few	.	TRBV3-1	TRBJ2-3	TGTGCCAGCAGCCAAGAGCCCTCGGGAGCCTTCAGCACAGATACGCAGTATTTT	CASSQEPSGAFSTDTQYF
once	.	TRBV19	TRBJ1-1	TGTGCCAGTAGTTCCCCGGTCCAGGGGAGGAACACTGAAGCTTTCTTT	CASSSPVQGRNTEAFF
few	TRBD1	TRBV7-2	TRBJ2-3	TGTGCCAGCAGCTCCACAGGGGCGCGCACAGATACGCAGTATTTT	CASSSTGARTDTQYF
few	.	TRBV7-6	TRBJ1-2	TGTGCCAGCAGCTATGGAAGGGGGGCGAGCTATGGCTACACCTTC	CASSYGRGASYGYTF
.	TRBD1	TRBV6-5	TRBJ2-3	TGTGCCAGCAGCCGTTCCCAGGGGGCCCCCACAGATACGCAGTATTTT	CASSRSQGAPTDTQYF
.	TRBD1	TRBV28	TRBJ2-3	TGTGCCAGCGGGGACAGGGGGGTCACAGATACGCAGTATTTT	CASGDRGVTDTQYF
few	TRBD1	TRBV27	TRBJ2-1	TGTGCCAGCAGTCCCGAGGGGGCCCCGGAATACAATGAGCAGTTCTTC	CASSPEGAPEYNEQFF
.	.	TRBV7-9	TRBJ1-1	TGTGCCAGCAGTCTCGGGGGGGGCAGTGCTGAAGCTTTCTTT	CASSLGGGSAEAFF
.	TRBD2	TRBV4-2	TRBJ2-3	TGTGCCAGCAGCCTCTTAGGCGGGAGTACAGATACGCAGTATTTT	CASSLLGGSTDTQYF
.	.	TRBV29-1	TRBJ2-5	TGCAGCGTTGTTGGCAGGGAAGGGACCCAGTACTTC	CSVVGREGTQYF
few	.	TRBV7-2	TRBJ1-2	TGTGCCAGCAGCCCGTGGGGGGTCTCAGGAGTAACCTTTAACTATGGCTACACCTTC	CASSPWGVSGVTFNYGYTF
.	.	TRBV4-1	TRBJ2-1	TGCGCCAGCAGCCAGGGACTGAGGGCCTACAATGAGCAGTTCTTC	CASSQGLRAYNEQFF
.	.	TRBV4-3	TRBJ2-2	TGCGCCAGCAGCCAATTCTGGGGGGCAGAGGACACCGGGGAGCTGTTTTTT	CASSQFWGAEDTGELFF
.	.	TRBV18	TRBJ2-5	TGTGCCAGCTCATCAACCACTAACGTCCCGGGTGAGACCCAGTACTTC	CASSSTTNVPGETQYF